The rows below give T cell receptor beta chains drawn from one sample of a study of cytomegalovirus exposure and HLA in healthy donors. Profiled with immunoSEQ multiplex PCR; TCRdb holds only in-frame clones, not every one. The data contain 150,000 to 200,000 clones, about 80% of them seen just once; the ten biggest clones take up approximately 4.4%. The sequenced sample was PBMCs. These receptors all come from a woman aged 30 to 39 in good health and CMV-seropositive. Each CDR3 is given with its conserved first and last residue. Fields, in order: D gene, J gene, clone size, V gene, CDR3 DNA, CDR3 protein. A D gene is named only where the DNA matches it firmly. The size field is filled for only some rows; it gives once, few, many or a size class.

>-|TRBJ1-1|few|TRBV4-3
TGCGCCAGCAGCCAAGAAGTGCGGAGGACTGAAGCTTTCTTT
CASSQEVRRTEAFF
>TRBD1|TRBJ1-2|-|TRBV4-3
TGCGCCAGCAGCCAGGACAGGGGTATCAGTGGCTACACCTTC
CASSQDRGISGYTF
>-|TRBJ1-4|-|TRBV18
TGTGCCAGCTCAGGAGGGTTCGGTGAAAAACTGTTTTTT
CASSGGFGEKLFF
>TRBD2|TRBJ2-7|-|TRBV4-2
TGTGCCAGCAGCCAAGTAACTAGCGGGAGAGATGGGTACTACGAGCAGTACTTC
CASSQVTSGRDGYYEQYF
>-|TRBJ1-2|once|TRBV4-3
TGCGCCAGCAGCCAAGATCGGGGAGGCTATGGCTACACCTTC
CASSQDRGGYGYTF
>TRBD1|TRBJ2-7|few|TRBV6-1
TGTGCCAGCAGTGACGGACAGGGGGTTTACGAGCAGTACTTC
CASSDGQGVYEQYF
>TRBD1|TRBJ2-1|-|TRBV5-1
TGCGCCAGCAGCCCCGACAGGGGATACAATGAGCAGTTCTTC
CASSPDRGYNEQFF
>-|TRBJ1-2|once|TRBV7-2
TGTGCCAGCAGCTTAGATGTCAGTTACTATGGCTACACCTTC
CASSLDVSYYGYTF
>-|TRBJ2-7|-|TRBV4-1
TGCGCCAGCAGCACTCACTCAGGGGGGAGCTCCTACGAGCAGTACTTC
CASSTHSGGSSYEQYF
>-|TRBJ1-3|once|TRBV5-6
TGTGCCAGCAGCTTGATGACTTGGGGAAACACCATATATTTT
CASSLMTWGNTIYF
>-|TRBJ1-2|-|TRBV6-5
TGTGCCAGCCTTTCAGGCTATGGCTACACCTTC
CASLSGYGYTF
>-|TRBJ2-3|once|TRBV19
TGTGCCAGTACAGGTTCCTGGGATACGCAGTATTTT
CASTGSWDTQYF
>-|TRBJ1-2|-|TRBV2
TGTGCCAGCAGTGAGTCTAAGAAGGCGGGTAGGACTCCCTATGGCTACACCTTC
CASSESKKAGRTPYGYTF
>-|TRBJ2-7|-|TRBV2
TGTGCCAGCAGTGCCCTTGCCAGCTCCTACGAGCAGTACTTC
CASSALASSYEQYF
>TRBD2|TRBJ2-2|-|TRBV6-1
TGTGCCAGCAGTGAAGCTCGCCTAGCGGGAAACGCCGGGGAGCTGTTTTTT
CASSEARLAGNAGELFF